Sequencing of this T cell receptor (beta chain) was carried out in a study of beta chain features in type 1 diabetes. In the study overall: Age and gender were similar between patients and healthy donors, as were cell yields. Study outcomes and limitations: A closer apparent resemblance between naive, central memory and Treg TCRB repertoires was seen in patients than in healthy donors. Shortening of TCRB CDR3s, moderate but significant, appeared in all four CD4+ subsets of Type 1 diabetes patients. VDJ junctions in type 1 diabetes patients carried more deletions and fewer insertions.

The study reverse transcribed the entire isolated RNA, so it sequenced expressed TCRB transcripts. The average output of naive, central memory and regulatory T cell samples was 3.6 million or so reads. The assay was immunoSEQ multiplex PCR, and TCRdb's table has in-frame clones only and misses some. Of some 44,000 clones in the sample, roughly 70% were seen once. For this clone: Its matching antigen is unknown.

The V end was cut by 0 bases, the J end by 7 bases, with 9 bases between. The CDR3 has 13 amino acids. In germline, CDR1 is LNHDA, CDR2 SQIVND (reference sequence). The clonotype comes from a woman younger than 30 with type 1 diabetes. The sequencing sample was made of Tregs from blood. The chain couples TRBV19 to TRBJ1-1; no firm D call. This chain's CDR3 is CASSIDRGNEAFF. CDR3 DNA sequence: TGTGCCAGTAGTATAGATCGGGGAAATGAAGCTTTCTTT. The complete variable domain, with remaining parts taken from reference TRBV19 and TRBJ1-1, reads DGGITQSPKYLFRKEGQNVTLSCEQNLNHDAMYWYRQDPGQGLRLIYYSQIVNDFQKGDIAEGYSVSREKKESFPLTVTSAQKNPTAFYLCASSIDRGNEAFFGQGTRLTVV.